This TCR beta chain was observed in a study of blood T cell repertoires in COVID-19 (TCRdb year 2020). With regard to the full study: Samples from collaborators originated in the United States, Italy and Spain and spanned both the acute and convalescent phases of COVID-19. The material from the prospective study consisted of cDNA or gDNA derived from T cells, B-cell-depleted T cells, or PBMCs. Subjects who had been exposed to COVID-19, were actively infected with it, or had recovered from it provided the deeply sampled blood TCRbeta repertoires that made up the dataset. The repertoires were released in a freely available public database intended as a resource for research on the immune response to SARS-CoV-2. Samples came from the ongoing ImmuneRACE study (first 160 participants) plus 1,254 subjects from 6 global collaborators. Nearly every sample came with metadata listing a de-identified subject ID, COVID-19 status, age in years and sex. HLA class I and class II types, where available, came from metadata supplied by the sample provider rather than from assay-based typing.

Regarding this clone: There is no known antigen for this receptor. The sample holds no much larger clone one base away, and base qualities are not on file.

One collaborating source in Seattle enrolled patients during active infection and followed them longitudinally through the course of disease. The collaborating institutions used their own protocols to collect whole blood in K2EDTA tubes. For TCRbeta analysis, collaborator samples were shipped as frozen whole blood, as isolated PBMCs, or as DNA extracted from either sample type. General findings and caveats noted by the study authors: The quantity of clinical and demographic metadata differed by source and by participant and was supplied without curation.

The immunoSEQ Assay, a bias-controlled multiplex PCR, was used to amplify TCRbeta CDR3 regions from genomic DNA. From the authors' description of their analysis: The number of nucleated cells in each sample was estimated by amplification of reference gene primers within the assay. To quantify the absolute abundance of each unique TCRbeta CDR3 rearrangement, sequence reads were collapsed and filtered. For each sample, productive Simpson clonality was calculated by taking the square root of Simpson's diversity index across productive rearrangements. Not all clones reach the TCRdb copy of this immuneACCESS table, which keeps in-frame sequences only. Checked studies attribute under half of the gap to unresolved V genes and leave the rest unexplained. V, J and clone size reflect that table, while D and trimming were determined from the DNA. In all, the sample holds 200,000 to 250,000 clones, and 83% of those were seen once. About 1.3% of the sample is in the top ten clones.

Sequenced: peripheral blood. This clonotype was obtained from a young woman with COVID-19, enrolled during active disease.

The CDR3 is CASSSLTARSPLHF. The DNA sequence follows: TGTGCCAGCAGTTCCTTGACAGCGCGCTCACCCCTCCACTTT. The rearrangement combines TRBV6-2 or TRBV6-3 with TRBJ1-6; perhaps TRBD1 is the D gene, with 5 bases matching. The CDR3 goes from the cysteine to the phenylalanine over 14 residues. Of all the DNA, just the CDR3 is kept, 42 bases in frame from base 1. V is shortened by 4 bases, J by 10 bases, and the region joining them spans 14 bases. According to the germline V gene, CDR1 reads MNHEY and CDR2 reads SVGEGT.